These 25 T cell receptor beta chains were sequenced from one sample in a study of long-term antiretroviral therapy in people with HIV. Sequencing used immunoSEQ v3.0 at survey level. Only in-frame clones appear in the TCRdb table, and some are missing; sequencing was by immunoSEQ multiplex PCR. There are 30,000 to 40,000 clones in the sample; around 85% occur only once, and under 12% lies in the top ten. This material consisted of unsorted PBMCs, taken 2.2 years after starting antiretroviral therapy. Receptor source: a man aged 18-30 years with HIV.

The chain uses TRBV30 and TRBJ2-1; 11 positions match TRBD2. The CDR3 is 13 amino acids. Trimming at V came to 3 bases and at J to 15 bases, leaving 10 bases not matched to a gene. In germline, CDR1 is GTSNPN, CDR2 SVGIG (reference sequence). Here the CDR3 reads CAWRTSGTSLWFF. The CDR3 DNA sequence: TGTGCCTGGAGGACTAGCGGGACTTCCCTTTGGTTCTTC.

The chain couples TRBV13 to TRBJ2-1, with TRBD1 matching over 8 bases. The CDR3 runs 20 residues. Germline CDR1 and CDR2: PRHDT and FYEKMQ (reference sequence). J lost 0 bases, V lost 5 bases, and 18 bases had no gene match. CDR3 sequence: CASSTDRGPRDRSSYNEQFF. CDR3 DNA: TGTGCCAGCAGCACCGACCGGGGACCGCGGGACAGGAGCTCCTACAATGAGCAGTTCTTC. Together with reference TRBV13 and TRBJ2-1, the CDR3 gives the full variable domain: AAGVIQSPRHLIKEKRETATLKCYPIPRHDTVYWYQQGPGQDPQFLISFYEKMQSDKGSIPDRFSAQQFSDYHSELNMSSLELGDSALYFCASSTDRGPRDRSSYNEQFFGPGTRLTVL.

The J gene is TRBJ2-1, the V gene TRBV28; 9 nucleotides align to TRBD1. The ends lost 6 bases at V and 12 bases at J; junction bases unmatched: 15. The CDR3 covers 15 residues. CDR1 and CDR2 (germline): MDHEN, SYDVKM. CDR3: CASSPRGQGGSRQFF. DNA of the CDR3: TGTGCCAGCAGCCCCCGGGGACAGGGTGGTAGTAGGCAGTTCTTC.

The rearrangement joins TRBV25-1 to TRBJ2-3; D not resolved. Germline V lookup: CDR1 MGHDK, CDR2 SYGVNS. With 4 bases removed from V and 0 bases from J, the gap between germline ends came to 8 bases. The CDR3 has 14 amino acids. DNA for the CDR3: TGTGCCAGCAGTGCCTTCACTAGCACAGATACGCAGTATTTT. Translated: CASSAFTSTDTQYF.

The rearrangement links TRBV25-1 to TRBJ2-5; weak D call: TRBD1 (5 bases). V was trimmed by 0 bases and J by 6 bases, leaving 8 bases between them. Germline CDR1 and CDR2: MGHDK and SYGVNS. This CDR3 has 13 residues. CDR3 sequence: CASSEYQGKTQYF. The CDR3 bases are TGTGCCAGCAGTGAATATCAGGGAAAGACCCAGTACTTC.

The chain has TRBV23-1 and TRBJ2-5; D perhaps matches TRBD2 (6 bases). TRBV23-1 is marked as an open reading frame, function uncertain. Trimming removed 8 bases at V and 5 bases at J, with 18 bases between. The length of the CDR3 is 14 residues. The CDR3 is CASGPGLGRETQYF. The CDR3 DNA follows: TGCGCCAGCGGACCGGGACTCGGTAGGGAGACCCAGTACTTC.

This chain connects TRBV7-2 to TRBJ1-1; D might be TRBD1 (6 bases). V lost 5 bases and J lost 4, with 14 bases in between. The CDR3 totals 14 residues. Germline V gene lookup returns CDR1 SGHTA and CDR2 FQGNSA. This chain's CDR3 is CASSPRGGGTEAFF. CDR3 coding DNA: TGTGCCAGCAGCCCCCGAGGAGGGGGCACTGAAGCTTTCTTT. The full variable domain, in which reference TRBV7-2 and TRBJ1-1 provide the parts outside the CDR3, is GAGVSQSPSNKVTEKGKDVELRCDPISGHTALYWYRQSLGQGLEFLIYFQGNSAPDKSGLPSDRFSAERTGGSVSTLTIQRTQQEDSAVYLCASSPRGGGTEAFFGQGTRLTVV.

The CDR3 reads CASSFRDGLYEQYF. The CDR3 DNA sequence: TGTGCCAGTAGTTTCCGGGACGGACTCTACGAGCAGTACTTC. This rearrangement joins TRBV19 to TRBJ2-7; D may correspond to TRBD1 or TRBD2 (5 bases each). The V gene's germline CDR1 is LNHDA and CDR2 SQIVND (reference sequence). The CDR3 consists of 14 residues. V was trimmed by 5 bases and J by 3 bases, leaving 14 bases between them.

The chain employs TRBV7-9 and TRBJ2-1; D is unclear. The V gene's germline CDR1 is SEHNR and CDR2 FQNEAQ (reference sequence). The V and J ends lost 4 bases and 11 bases respectively, with 9 bases between them. This CDR3 has 11 amino acids. The chain's CDR3 is CASSSNRQQFF. The CDR3 DNA sequence: TGTGCCAGCAGCTCAAATAGACAGCAGTTCTTC.

The rearrangement uses TRBV10-1 and TRBJ2-4; TRBD2 matches 16 bases. Per germline, CDR1 WNHNN and CDR2 SYGVQD (reference sequence). After removal of 4 bases from V and 0 bases from J, the junction contained 3 bases not matched to a gene. The CDR3 has 18 residues. As DNA, the CDR3 is TGCGCCAGCAGTGGGGGACTAGCGGGGGGGGGAGCCAAAAACATTCAGTACTTC. Amino acids: CASSGGLAGGGAKNIQYF.

This chain uses TRBV7-9 with TRBJ2-1; D is perhaps TRBD2 (5 bases). V was clipped by 1 base and J by 6 bases, with 13 bases between them. CDR1 is SEHNR, CDR2 FQNEAQ, per germline (reference sequence). The CDR3 is made up of 15 amino acids. The CDR3 sequence: CASSLVATRGNEQFF. The DNA for the CDR3 is TGTGCCAGCAGCTTAGTGGCTACCCGGGGCAATGAGCAGTTCTTC. The full variable domain, with the rest looked up from reference TRBV7-9 and TRBJ2-1, is DTGVSQNPRHKITKRGQNVTFRCDPISEHNRLYWYRQTLGQGPEFLTYFQNEAQLEKSRLLSDRFSAERPKGSFSTLEIQRTEQGDSAMYLCASSLVATRGNEQFFGPGTRLTVL.

V and J are TRBV25-1 and TRBJ1-2; possible D gene TRBD1, 5 bases. Germline V gives CDR1 MGHDK, CDR2 SYGVNS. V was trimmed by 5 bases and J by 4 bases, leaving 17 bases between them. CDR3 length: 15 amino acids. CDR3 sequence: CASSPPTESAYGYTF. CDR3 coding DNA: TGTGCCAGCAGTCCCCCGACAGAATCGGCCTATGGCTACACCTTC.

The chain carries TRBV5-6 and TRBJ2-5, with D hard to call. V lost 0 bases and J lost 2, with 5 bases in between. Looked up from germline, CDR1 is SGHDT and CDR2 is YYEEEE. CDR3 length: 13 amino acids. CDR3 DNA: TGTGCCAGCAGCTTGGTCAGTCAAGAGACCCAGTACTTC. This codes for CASSLVSQETQYF. The full variable domain, rest sourced from reference TRBV5-6 and TRBJ2-5, is DAGVTQSPTHLIKTRGQQVTLRCSPKSGHDTVSWYQQALGQGPQFIFQYYEEEERQRGNFPDRFSGHQFPNYSSELNVNALLLGDSALYLCASSLVSQETQYFGPGTRLLVL.

This clone has more than one count but fewer than ten. This chain links TRBV4-2 with TRBJ1-2; D not resolved. The CDR3 spans 13 residues. V was shortened by 0 bases and J by 7 bases, with 9 bases between the two germline ends. The germline V gene encodes CDR1 LGHNA and CDR2 YNFKEQ. The CDR3 is CASSQDRVVGYTF. The CDR3 nucleotides read TGTGCCAGCAGCCAAGATCGAGTGGTTGGCTACACCTTC.

The chain recombines TRBV6-5 with TRBJ2-1; D tentatively reads TRBD1 or TRBD2 (5 bases each). The length of the CDR3 is 15 residues. V was trimmed by 2 bases and J by 1 base, leaving 9 bases between them. CDR1 and CDR2 (germline): MNHEY, SVGAGI. As DNA, the CDR3 is TGTGCCAGCAGTTACGGCTGGGGGTCCTACAATGAGCAGTTCTTC. Translation: CASSYGWGSYNEQFF.

The chain joins TRBV6-1 to TRBJ1-2, with D uncertain. Germline lookup yields CDR1 MNHNS and CDR2 SASEGT. Trimming stripped 7 bases from V and 8 bases from J, with 14 bases between. The CDR3 is made up of 12 amino acids. CDR3: CASKDFGGGYTF. DNA of the CDR3: TGTGCCAGCAAGGACTTCGGAGGGGGCTACACCTTC.

The rearrangement joins TRBV5-1 to TRBJ2-5, with 15 bases fitting TRBD2. The germline gives CDR1 SGHRS, CDR2 YFSETQ. This CDR3 is built from 15 residues. V shed 7 bases, J shed 2 bases, and the junction held 3 bases outside the gene matches. This CDR3 reads CASGLAGGPQETQYF. Here the CDR3 DNA reads TGCGCCAGCGGACTAGCGGGGGGGCCGCAAGAGACCCAGTACTTC.

The V and J genes are TRBV7-8 and TRBJ2-7; D may be TRBD1 (6 bases). Germline V gene lookup returns CDR1 SGHVS and CDR2 FQNEAQ. V dropped 2 bases and J dropped 3 bases, with 11 bases sitting between them. The CDR3 covers 14 residues. This chain's CDR3 is CASSLPDSSYEQYF. The CDR3 DNA reads TGTGCCAGCAGCTTACCGGACAGTAGCTACGAGCAGTACTTC.

In its sample, this clone was seen once. The chain links TRBV4-1 to TRBJ2-5; D gene uncertain. CDR3 length: 17 amino acids. V lost 0 bases and J lost 4, with 18 bases in between. Germline CDR1 MGHRA, CDR2 YSYEKL. The CDR3 spells CASSQDWLRASGETQYF. The CDR3 nucleotides are TGCGCCAGCAGCCAAGACTGGCTCCGGGCCTCGGGAGAGACCCAGTACTTC.

The CDR3 is CASSYSDISPLHF. CDR3 nucleotide sequence: TGTGCCAGCAGTTACTCGGACATTTCACCCCTCCACTTT. The rearrangement uses TRBV6-5 and TRBJ1-6; maybe TRBD1 (5 bases). The CDR3 is 13 amino acids. The germline gives CDR1 MNHEY, CDR2 SVGAGI. The germline V and J ends were trimmed by 0 bases and 9 bases, with 6 bases remaining between them.

The chain joins TRBV9 to TRBJ2-7, with 8 bases identical to TRBD2. CDR1 and CDR2 from the germline V gene are SGDLS and YYNGEE. The V gene end was trimmed by 6 bases and the J gene end by 1 base; junction bases not matched to a gene: 6. The CDR3 has 14 amino acids. CDR3 DNA sequence: TGTGCCAGCAACTCAAGCGGGGGATCCTACGAGCAGTACTTC. This encodes CASNSSGGSYEQYF.

The chain joins TRBV9 to TRBJ2-3; the D call may be TRBD1 or TRBD2 (6 bases each). Germline assignment: CDR1 SGDLS and CDR2 YYNGEE. The CDR3 is 16 amino acids. The germline V and J ends were trimmed by 0 bases and 4 bases, with 15 bases remaining between them. In DNA, the CDR3 is TGTGCCAGCAGCGTAGTCCGGGGGCGCCCCCCAGATACGCAGTATTTT. Protein product: CASSVVRGRPPDTQYF.

The chain combines TRBV7-2 with TRBJ2-7; TRBD1 agrees at 9 bases. V was clipped by 6 bases and J by 7 bases; unmatched bases: 7. The CDR3 extends over 13 amino acids. Per the germline V gene, CDR1 is SGHTA and CDR2 is FQGNSA. CDR3 nucleotides: TGTGCCAGCAGAGAACAGGGGGCGCGTGAGCAGTACTTC. The encoded protein is CASREQGAREQYF.

This clone has more than one count but fewer than ten. J is TRBJ2-7 and V is TRBV7-9; D remains ambiguous. Germline-derived CDR1 and CDR2 are SEHNR and FQNEAQ (reference sequence). V gave up 10 bases and J gave up 2 bases, with 9 bases separating them. The CDR3 sequence is 11 residues long. The CDR3: CATRGAYEQYF. DNA for the CDR3: TGTGCCACCAGAGGAGCCTACGAGCAGTACTTC.

This chain uses TRBV5-4 with TRBJ2-5; TRBD1 matches at 7 bases. V dropped 4 bases and J dropped 1; count of bases not matched to a gene: 4. The germline CDR1 and CDR2 sequences are SGHNT and YYREEE (reference sequence). The length of the CDR3 is 14 residues. The CDR3 sequence: CASSTGQTQETQYF. Here the CDR3 DNA reads TGTGCCAGCAGCACGGGACAGACCCAAGAGACCCAGTACTTC. Variable domain in full (rest from reference TRBV5-4 and TRBJ2-5): ETGVTQSPTHLIKTRGQQVTLRCSSQSGHNTVSWYQQALGQGPQFIFQYYREEENGRGNFPPRFSGLQFPNYSSELNVNALELDDSALYLCASSTGQTQETQYFGPGTRLLVL.